Below, 14 T cell receptor beta chains from the same sample are listed, as sequenced in a study of blood T cell repertoires in COVID-19. Sequencing used immunoSEQ multiplex PCR; TCRdb keeps in-frame clones, though not all of them. The sample gives about 87,000 clones, approximately 85% of which show up once; 2.5% to 3.5% is in the top ten. Specimen: peripheral blood. These receptors were obtained from a woman of 80 years or more with COVID-19, enrolled during active disease.

This chain links TRBV3-1 (or the pseudogene TRBV3-2) with TRBJ1-2; 7 positions agree with TRBD1. The germline CDR1 and CDR2 sequences are LGHDT and YNNKEL (reference sequence). V was pared by 6 bases and J by 6 bases, with 7 bases of the junction left unmatched. The CDR3 covers 13 residues. CDR3 sequence (DNA): TGTGCCAGCAGACTTACAGGGGTGCATGGCTACACCTTC. Its protein is CASRLTGVHGYTF.

The rearrangement joins TRBV5-1 to TRBJ2-7; 10 bases map to TRBD2. There are 14 residues in the CDR3. The germline gives CDR1 SGHRS, CDR2 YFSETQ. V lost 5 bases and J lost 2; bases outside the gene matches: 4. The CDR3 is CASSSTSGTYEQYF. For the CDR3, the DNA is TGCGCCAGCAGTAGTACTAGCGGGACCTACGAGCAGTACTTC.

The J gene is TRBJ2-7, the V gene TRBV18; 7 bases line up with TRBD1. Germline V gives CDR1 KGHSH, CDR2 LQKENI. This CDR3 is 16 amino acids long. With 4 bases clipped from V and 1 base from J, the junction kept 10 bases outside the gene matches. CDR3 sequence reads: CASSLGDSRLSYEQYF. The CDR3, as DNA: TGTGCCAGCTCACTTGGGGACAGCCGCTTATCCTACGAGCAGTACTTC.

The chain is built from TRBV4-3 and TRBJ2-2; TRBD2 aligns across 7 bases. V was pared by 3 bases and J by 5 bases, with 6 bases of the junction left unmatched. This CDR3 region has 15 residues. Germline V gene sequence: CDR1 LGHNA, CDR2 YSLEER. CDR3: CASSQKPGGTGELFF. The CDR3 coding sequence is TGCGCCAGCAGCCAGAAACCCGGGGGGACCGGGGAGCTGTTTTTT.

The V gene is TRBV15, the J gene TRBJ1-1; no definite D call. Germline-derived CDR1 and CDR2 are LNHNV and YYDKDF (reference sequence). V lost 0 bases, J lost 5 bases, and 10 bases lay in between. The length of the CDR3 is 14 residues. DNA of the CDR3: TGTGCCACCAGCAGAGATGCTGGGAGGACTGAAGCTTTCTTT. As protein: CATSRDAGRTEAFF. Full variable domain (rest looked up from reference TRBV15 and TRBJ1-1): DAMVIQNPRYQVTQFGKPVTLSCSQTLNHNVMYWYQQKSSQAPKLLFHYYDKDFNNEADTPDNFQSRRPNTSFCFLDIRSPGLGDTAMYLCATSRDAGRTEAFFGQGTRLTVV.

The genes are TRBV7-9 and TRBJ2-4, with 8 bases lining up with TRBD1. The junction had 3 bases not matched to a gene; V was cut back by 5 bases and J by 3 bases. CDR1 and CDR2 (germline): SEHNR, FQNEAQ (reference sequence). CDR3 length: 14 residues. DNA for the CDR3: TGTGCCAGCAGCAGGGACAGGTTCAAAAACATTCAGTACTTC. Translated, it gives CASSRDRFKNIQYF.

This clone was recorded once. The chain links TRBV28 to TRBJ2-3; 12 bases map to TRBD2. Unmatched junction bases numbered 12, after V lost 1 base and J lost 4 bases. In germline, CDR1 is MDHEN, CDR2 SYDVKM. The length of the CDR3 is 19 residues. The CDR3 DNA reads as TGTGCCAGCAGTTTATTGGGGAATGGACTAGCGGGGAGGGCAGATACGCAGTATTTT. Translating gives CASSLLGNGLAGRADTQYF.

This clone was counted a single time. The V gene is TRBV4-2, the J gene TRBJ1-1, with 7 nucleotides matching TRBD1. CDR1 is LGHNA, CDR2 YNFKEQ, per germline. This CDR3 contains 14 residues. The V segment lost 5 bases and the J segment 1 base; nucleotides outside the gene matches: 4. The CDR3: CASSDDRANTEAFF. The CDR3 DNA reads TGTGCCAGCAGCGATGACAGGGCGAACACTGAAGCTTTCTTT.

The chain couples TRBV28 to TRBJ2-7; perhaps TRBD1 as D (6 bases). The CDR3 contains 11 residues. Trimming pared 5 bases from V and 4 bases from J, leaving 6 bases between. From germline, CDR1 is MDHEN and CDR2 SYDVKM. This CDR3 reads CASSQGYEQYF. CDR3 sequence (DNA): TGTGCCAGCAGTCAGGGGTACGAGCAGTACTTC.

The chain has TRBV24-1 and TRBJ2-7; TRBD1 is a possible D gene (6 bases). The V end was cut by 2 bases, the J end by 3 bases, with 16 bases between. The CDR3 is made up of 16 amino acids. In germline, CDR1 is KGHDR, CDR2 SFDVKD. The CDR3 spells CATSDSSRGAVYEQYF. CDR3 nucleotides: TGTGCCACCAGTGATTCTAGCAGGGGAGCTGTCTACGAGCAGTACTTC.

The chain has TRBV11-2 and TRBJ2-5; TRBD2 is a possible D gene (6 bases). Germline assignment: CDR1 SGHAT and CDR2 FQNNGV. This CDR3 spans 18 amino acids. The V end was cut by 1 base, the J end by 0 bases, with 18 bases between. The CDR3 here is CASSLGMLGGRYQETQYF. In nucleotides, the CDR3 is TGTGCCAGCAGCTTAGGGATGTTGGGGGGACGGTACCAAGAGACCCAGTACTTC. The full variable domain, rest sourced from reference TRBV11-2 and TRBJ2-5, is EAGVAQSPRYKIIEKRQSVAFWCNPISGHATLYWYQQILGQGPKLLIQFQNNGVVDDSQLPKDRFSAERLKGVDSTLKIQPAKLEDSAVYLCASSLGMLGGRYQETQYFGPGTRLLVL.

Only a few counts were recorded for this clone. This chain joins TRBV7-3 and TRBJ2-1, with 8 positions matching TRBD2. The CDR3 is made up of 15 amino acids. The germline CDR1 and CDR2 sequences are SGHTA and FQGTGA. The V gene end was trimmed by 3 bases and the J gene end by 4 bases; junction bases not matched to a gene: 5. The CDR3 bases are TGTGCCAGCAGCTTGGGGAGCGGGAGTTACAATGAGCAGTTCTTC. Its protein product is CASSLGSGSYNEQFF. The variable domain in full, completed from reference TRBV7-3 and TRBJ2-1, reads GAGVSQTPSNKVTEKGKYVELRCDPISGHTALYWYRQSLGQGPEFLIYFQGTGAADDSGLPNDRFFAVRPEGSVSTLKIQRTERGDSAVYLCASSLGSGSYNEQFFGPGTRLTVL.

The rearrangement joins TRBV7-8 to TRBJ1-1, with TRBD1 matching 8 bases. CDR3 length: 13 residues. J gave up 4 bases and V 3 bases, and 1 base lay outside the gene matches. Germline CDR1 and CDR2: SGHVS and FQNEAQ. The CDR3 sequence: CASSFGQGTEAFF. DNA for the CDR3: TGTGCCAGCAGCTTCGGACAGGGCACTGAAGCTTTCTTT. The variable domain in full, with the rest retrieved from reference TRBV7-8 and TRBJ1-1, is GAGVSQSPRYKVAKRGQDVALRCDPISGHVSLFWYQQALGQGPEFLTYFQNEAQLDKSGLPSDRFFAERPEGSVSTLKIQRTQQEDSAVYLCASSFGQGTEAFFGQGTRLTVV.

The chain joins TRBV20-1 to TRBJ2-7, with a possible D match to TRBD2 (6 bases). The CDR3 spans 15 residues. Germline CDR1 is DFQATT and CDR2 is SNEGSKA (reference sequence). CDR3 residues: CTASLLALNIYEQYF. The CDR3 nucleotides are TGCACCGCTAGTCTTCTAGCGTTAAACATATACGAGCAGTACTTC.